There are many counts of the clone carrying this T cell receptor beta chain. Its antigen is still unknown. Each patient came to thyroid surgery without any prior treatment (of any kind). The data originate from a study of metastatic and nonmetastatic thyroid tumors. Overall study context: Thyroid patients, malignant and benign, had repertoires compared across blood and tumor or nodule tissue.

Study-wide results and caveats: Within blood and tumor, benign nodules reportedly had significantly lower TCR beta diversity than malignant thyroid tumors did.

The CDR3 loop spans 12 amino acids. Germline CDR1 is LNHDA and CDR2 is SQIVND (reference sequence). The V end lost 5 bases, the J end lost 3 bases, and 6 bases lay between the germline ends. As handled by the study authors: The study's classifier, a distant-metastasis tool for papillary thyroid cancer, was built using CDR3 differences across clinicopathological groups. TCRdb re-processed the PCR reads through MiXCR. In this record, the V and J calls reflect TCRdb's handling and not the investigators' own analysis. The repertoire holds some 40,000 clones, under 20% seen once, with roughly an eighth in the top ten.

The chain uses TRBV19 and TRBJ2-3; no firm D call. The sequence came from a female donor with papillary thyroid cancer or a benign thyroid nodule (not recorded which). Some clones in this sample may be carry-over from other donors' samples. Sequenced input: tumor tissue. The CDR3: CASSPTTDTQYF. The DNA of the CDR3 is TGTGCCAGTAGTCCGACTACAGATACGCAGTATTTT.